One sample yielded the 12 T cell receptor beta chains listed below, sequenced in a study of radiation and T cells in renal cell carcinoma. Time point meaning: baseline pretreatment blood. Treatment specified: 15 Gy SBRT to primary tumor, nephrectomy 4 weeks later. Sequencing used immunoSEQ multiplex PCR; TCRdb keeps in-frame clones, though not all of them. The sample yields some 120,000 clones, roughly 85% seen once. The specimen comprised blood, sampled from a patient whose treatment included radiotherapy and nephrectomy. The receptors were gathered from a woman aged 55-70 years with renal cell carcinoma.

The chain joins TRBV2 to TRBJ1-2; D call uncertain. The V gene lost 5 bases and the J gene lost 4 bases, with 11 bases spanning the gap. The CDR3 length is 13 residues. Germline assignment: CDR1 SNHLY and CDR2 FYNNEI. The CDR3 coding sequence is TGTGCCAGCAGTAGGACTGATGTCTATGGCTACACCTTC. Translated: CASSRTDVYGYTF. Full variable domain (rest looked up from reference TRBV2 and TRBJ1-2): EPEVTQTPSHQVTQMGQEVILRCVPISNHLYFYWYRQILGQKVEFLVSFYNNEISEKSEIFDDQFSVERPDGSNFTLKIRSTKLEDSAMYFCASSRTDVYGYTFGSGTRLTVV.

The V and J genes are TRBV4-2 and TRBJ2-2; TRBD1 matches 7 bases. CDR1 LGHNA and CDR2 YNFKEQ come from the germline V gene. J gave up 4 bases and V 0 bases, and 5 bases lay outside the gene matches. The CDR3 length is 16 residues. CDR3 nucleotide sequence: TGTGCCAGCAGCCAAGATAGTGACAGGGCCACCGGGGAGCTGTTTTTT. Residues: CASSQDSDRATGELFF.

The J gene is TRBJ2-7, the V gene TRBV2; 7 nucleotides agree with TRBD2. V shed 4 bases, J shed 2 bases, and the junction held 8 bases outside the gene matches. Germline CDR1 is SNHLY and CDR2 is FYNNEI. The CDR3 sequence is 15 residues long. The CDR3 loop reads CASSVERGYPYEQYF. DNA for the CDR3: TGTGCCAGCAGTGTTGAGCGGGGTTACCCCTACGAGCAGTACTTC.

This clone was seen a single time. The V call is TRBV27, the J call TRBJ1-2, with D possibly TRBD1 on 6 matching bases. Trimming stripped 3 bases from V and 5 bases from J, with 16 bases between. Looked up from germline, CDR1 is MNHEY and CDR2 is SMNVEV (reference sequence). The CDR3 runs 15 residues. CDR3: CASSFAGRGAYGYTF. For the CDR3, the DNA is TGTGCCAGCAGTTTCGCCGGGCGGGGGGCGTATGGCTACACCTTC.

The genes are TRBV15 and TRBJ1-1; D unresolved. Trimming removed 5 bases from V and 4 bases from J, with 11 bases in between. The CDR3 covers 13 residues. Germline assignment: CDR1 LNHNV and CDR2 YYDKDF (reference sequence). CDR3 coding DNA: TGTGCCACCAGCGTTGATCGCCCCACTGAAGCTTTCTTT. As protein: CATSVDRPTEAFF.

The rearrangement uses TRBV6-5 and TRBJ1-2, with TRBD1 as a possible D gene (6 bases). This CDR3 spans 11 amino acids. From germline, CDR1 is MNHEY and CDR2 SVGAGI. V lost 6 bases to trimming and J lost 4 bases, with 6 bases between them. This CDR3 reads CASRDSYGYTF. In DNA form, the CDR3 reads TGTGCCAGCAGGGACAGCTATGGCTACACCTTC.

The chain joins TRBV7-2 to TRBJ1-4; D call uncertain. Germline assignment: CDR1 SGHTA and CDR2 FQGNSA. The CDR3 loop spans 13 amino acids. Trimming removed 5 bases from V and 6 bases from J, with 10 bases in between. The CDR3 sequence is CASSRSLDEKLFF. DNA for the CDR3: TGTGCCAGCAGCCGTAGCCTGGATGAAAAACTGTTTTTT.

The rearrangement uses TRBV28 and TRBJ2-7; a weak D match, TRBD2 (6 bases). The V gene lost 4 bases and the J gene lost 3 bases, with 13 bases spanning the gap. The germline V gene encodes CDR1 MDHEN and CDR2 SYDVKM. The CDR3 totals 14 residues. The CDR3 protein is CASSSTDYIYEQYF. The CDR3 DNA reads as TGTGCCAGCAGTTCTACGGACTATATCTACGAGCAGTACTTC.

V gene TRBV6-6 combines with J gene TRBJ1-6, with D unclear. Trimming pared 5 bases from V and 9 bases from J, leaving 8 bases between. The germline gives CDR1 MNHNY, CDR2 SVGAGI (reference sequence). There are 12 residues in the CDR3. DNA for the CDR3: TGTGCCAGCAGTATGCGCGGTTCACCCCTCCACTTT. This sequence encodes CASSMRGSPLHF.

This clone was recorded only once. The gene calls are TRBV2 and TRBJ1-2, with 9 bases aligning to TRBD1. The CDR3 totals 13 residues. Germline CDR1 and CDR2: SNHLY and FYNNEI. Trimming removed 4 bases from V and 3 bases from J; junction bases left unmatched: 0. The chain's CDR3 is CASSGTGDYGYTF. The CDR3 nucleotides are TGTGCCAGCAGTGGGACAGGGGACTATGGCTACACCTTC.

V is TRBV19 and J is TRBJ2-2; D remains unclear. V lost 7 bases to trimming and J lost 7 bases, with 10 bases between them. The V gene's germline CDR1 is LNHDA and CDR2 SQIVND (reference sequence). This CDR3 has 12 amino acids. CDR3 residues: CASTFRSGELFF. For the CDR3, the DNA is TGTGCCAGTACCTTCCGAAGCGGGGAGCTGTTTTTT.

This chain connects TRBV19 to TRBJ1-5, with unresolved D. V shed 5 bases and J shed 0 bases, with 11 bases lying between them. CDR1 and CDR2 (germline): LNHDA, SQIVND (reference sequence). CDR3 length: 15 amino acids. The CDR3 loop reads CASSRPRNSNQPQHF. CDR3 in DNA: TGTGCCAGTAGTCGCCCCCGAAATAGCAATCAGCCCCAGCATTTT.